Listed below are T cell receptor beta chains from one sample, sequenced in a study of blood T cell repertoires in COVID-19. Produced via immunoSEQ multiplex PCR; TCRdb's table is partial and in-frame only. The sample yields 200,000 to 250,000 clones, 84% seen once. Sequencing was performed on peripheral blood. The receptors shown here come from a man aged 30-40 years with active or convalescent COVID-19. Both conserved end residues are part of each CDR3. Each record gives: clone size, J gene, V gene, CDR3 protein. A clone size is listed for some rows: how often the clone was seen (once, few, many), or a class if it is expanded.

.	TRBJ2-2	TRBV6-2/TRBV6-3	CASSSAGGGDGELFF
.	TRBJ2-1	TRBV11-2	CASSKTTNNEQFF
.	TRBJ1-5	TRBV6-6	CASSSGPGGNQPQHF
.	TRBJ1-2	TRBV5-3	CARSATRGGYTF
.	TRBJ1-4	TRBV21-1	CASSKGSQGNEKLFF
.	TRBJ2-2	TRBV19	CASRDRGGSGELFF
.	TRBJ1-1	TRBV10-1	CASSEGAGFTEAFF
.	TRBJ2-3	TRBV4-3	CASSQDTGGRTDTQYF
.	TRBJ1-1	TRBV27	CASSDTGDTEAFF
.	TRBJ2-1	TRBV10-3	CAISESAASGGRWEQFF
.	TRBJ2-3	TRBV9	CASSVGATEGDTQYF
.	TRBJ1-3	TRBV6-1	CASSEARPVGNTIYF
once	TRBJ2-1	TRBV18	CASSPLRTSGSVDEQFF
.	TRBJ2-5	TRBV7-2	CASSLAVLAGYQETQYF
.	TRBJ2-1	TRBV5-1	CASSWTNNNEQFF
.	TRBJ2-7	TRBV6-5	CASSLGTGVGAEQYF
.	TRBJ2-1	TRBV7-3	CASSTIAGGDNEQFF
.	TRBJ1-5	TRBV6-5	CASSYSSDRQPQHF
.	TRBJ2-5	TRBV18	CASSPLPGQGKETQYF
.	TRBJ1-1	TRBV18	CASSPGGFKAFF
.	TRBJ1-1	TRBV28	CASSPRDRGTEAFF
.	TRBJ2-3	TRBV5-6	CASSSGQLRDTQYF
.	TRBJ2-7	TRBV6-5	CASRTTGGVYYEQYF
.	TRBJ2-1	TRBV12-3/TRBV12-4	CASSLRYNEQFF
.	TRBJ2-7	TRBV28	CASSVATGRKGEQYF
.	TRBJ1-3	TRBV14	CASSQATSGNTIYF
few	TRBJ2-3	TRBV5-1	CASSEGFSTDTQYF
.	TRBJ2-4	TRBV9	CASLGLAGALAKNIQYF
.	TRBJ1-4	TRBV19	CASGQASNEKLFF
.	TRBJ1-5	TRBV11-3	CASSFLQGRNQPQHF
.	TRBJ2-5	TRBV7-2	CASSSSGSGIGETQYF
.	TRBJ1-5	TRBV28	CASRGGPGSNQPQHF
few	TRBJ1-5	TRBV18	CASSHTDSNQPQHF
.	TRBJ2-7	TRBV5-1	CASSFDGGTYEQYF
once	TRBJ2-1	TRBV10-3	CAISESFLEVAGDYNEQFF
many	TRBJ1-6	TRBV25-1	CASTGTGGYNSPLHF
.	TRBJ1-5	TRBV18	CASSPEDRHQPQHF
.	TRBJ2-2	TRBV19	CASSYYTGELFF
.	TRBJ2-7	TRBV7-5	CVRSQRDRAVREQYF
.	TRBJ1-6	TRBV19	CASSISRVSNSPLHF
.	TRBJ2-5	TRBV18	CASSPGSGETQYF
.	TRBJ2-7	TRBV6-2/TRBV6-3	CASSSHPGAVWYF
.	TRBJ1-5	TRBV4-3	CASSQEGSNQPQHF
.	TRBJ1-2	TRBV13	CASSLGTAAGGYTF
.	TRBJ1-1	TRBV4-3	CASSQVATGFIEAFF
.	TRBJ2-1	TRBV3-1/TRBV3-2	CASSLGLNSNEQFF
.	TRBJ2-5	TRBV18	CASSPGTSGGETQYF
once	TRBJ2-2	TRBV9	CASSRTGELFF
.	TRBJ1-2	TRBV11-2	CASSLGPAGIQTLGGYTF
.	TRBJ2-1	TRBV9	CASSVLAGGYNEQFF
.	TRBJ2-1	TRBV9	CASSGGLFNEQFF
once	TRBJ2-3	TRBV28	CASSLVGGFADTQYF
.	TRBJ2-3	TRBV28	CASSFVTGVPGTDTQYF
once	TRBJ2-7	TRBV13	CASSKTSGGFSYEQYF
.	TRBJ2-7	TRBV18	CASSSAGGHSGEQYF